One TCR beta chain is described in this entry. It lacks a known antigen. No much larger clonotype is one base removed from it; base qualities were not supplied. V is pared back by 4 bases and J by 6 bases, with 16 bases lying between the germline termini. As encoded in the germline V gene, CDR1 is SGHAT while CDR2 is FQNNGV. The CDR3 runs 16 residues from the cysteine to the phenylalanine. Here the CDR3 DNA is all that survives: 48 bases in frame from base 1. This specimen belongs to a study of cytomegalovirus exposure and HLA in healthy donors (TCRdb year 2017). Turning to the overall study: An earlier analysis of several hundred of the donors reported approximately 300 Gb of sequence data and around 100 million unique TCR beta sequences obtained from roughly 170 million T cells. Roughly 300 gigabases of sequencing data and approximately 91 million unique TCR sequences made up an early release that covered some 640 HLA-typed donors. Of the 398 genotyped donors, about 80% fell in the genetic ancestry cluster associated with self-reported Caucasian donors. The study aimed to test whether signatures of past pathogen exposure could be identified by cataloging public T cell receptors. The T cell repertoires of around 670 subjects were profiled by immunosequencing and related to cytomegalovirus serostatus. Along with the approximately 700-subject first cohort, a separate validation cohort of some 130 different subjects was used. To predict cytomegalovirus infection status, the study brought together high-throughput TCR immunosequencing, statistical association of individual TCRs with disease status, and machine learning. A later analysis re-examined previously published TCR beta repertoires from hundreds of donors and added high-resolution HLA genotyping to investigate patterns of TCR occurrence. In the later analysis, no new phenotypic data were used to find candidate immune exposures; instead, reliance was placed on TCR beta sequences and their occurrence across donors. To decide whether each TCR beta V gene segment behaved as functional or pseudogenic, an earlier analysis of some 600 of the donors relied on high-throughput TCR beta sequencing. Donor age, sex, ethnicity and CMV serostatus were collected together with the repertoire data. In a later genetic analysis, genome-wide SNP genotypes for about three fifths of the roughly 670 donors were used, and that subset was treated as a discovery cohort. All discovery cohort repertoires had been generated using a single sequencing platform. HLA typing covered class I and class II loci at four-digit resolution. Typing coverage varied by locus: 629-630 donors for A, B, C, DRB1 and DQB1; more than 500 for DQA1; more than 600 for DPA1; fewer than 480 for DPB1. Four to six DR-DQ haplotypes were handled as single units for association and clustering, since linkage in the cohort was strong. Across some 400 genotyped donors of the cohort, an average of approximately 240,000 unique TCR beta nucleotide sequences per donor were sequenced, and approximately 17% of those sequences were non-productive.

The study at large found these results: A later genetic analysis reported fewer N-insertions in productive TCRs among donors in an Asian-associated ancestry cluster than the roughly 640-donor mean. The authors suggested that the approach could potentially be generalized to other disease states and immunological phenotypes. The cohort was sequenced for TCR beta chains only, and without alpha or paired-chain data the features that could be detected were limited. At a false discovery rate of 0.05, a later analysis linked under 20,000 TCR beta sequences to specific HLA alleles. In a later analysis, several top co-occurrence clusters were reported to appear linked to parvovirus B19, influenza, CMV and Epstein-Barr virus. In a later analysis, TCR association rates were found to vary across HLA loci, with the most associated TCRs seen for DRB1 alleles and the fewest for HLA-C alleles. A few of the identified cytomegalovirus-associated TCR beta chains were confirmed in vitro to be specific for cytomegalovirus antigens. Assigning TCR associations to individual alleles was difficult when HLA alleles, especially DR and DQ, strongly co-occurred. V-gene and J-gene trimming of TCR beta chains was associated with a missense DCLRE1C variant in a later genetic analysis, and the association was replicated in an independent cohort. A further reported finding was that TCR beta sequences accurately predicted the HLA-A and HLA-B alleles for most subjects in the first cohort. Because HLA typing was unavailable for some donors at each locus, only the typed subset was used in association tests. According to a later analysis, most CMV-associated TCR beta chains appeared to be HLA-restricted, and the HLA associations seemed to be driven largely by CMV exposure. Correlated functional status among segregating V segments might reflect linkage disequilibrium, but an unknown experimental factor could not be ruled out. The earlier analysis of some 540 of the donors excluded 15 to 20 rarely observed V segments, including chromosome 9 orphons, because counts were too low. Most TCR sequences were observed very rarely across donors, whereas some public TCRs were present in many individuals. Presence/absence analyses assumed roughly uniform sequencing depth across donors, an assumption that may not hold. The study listed over 150 TCR beta chains as associated with cytomegalovirus. The classifier was reported to diagnose cytomegalovirus status with high specificity and sensitivity in both the original and validation cohorts. CMV serostatus was the only immune exposure information available for the cohort. An earlier analysis of around 500 of the donors showed that most TCR beta V segments appeared in productive rearrangements either about 87% or about 30% of the time, which broadly matched IMGT annotations. Some IMGT-functional V segments, including TRBV6-2 and TRBV6-3, could not be told apart with the 87-base-pair reads, so those segments were excluded. In a later analysis, HLA-associated TCR beta chains showed more clonal expansion and lower generation probabilities than non-associated chains that were equally common. A cluster of highly shared sequence variants was judged likely to represent a technical artifact of the sequencing pipeline.

The cohort was made up of approximately 700 healthy bone marrow donors. At the time of sampling, every cohort member was nominally healthy, though immune exposures that went unrecorded were likely present. The donor tested CMV seronegative and was one of the 352 seronegative cohort members. Every donor gave a peripheral blood sample, and the peripheral blood mononuclear cells from that sample were used for TCR beta sequencing. The Qiagen DNeasy Blood Extraction Kit was used to extract genomic DNA from the blood cell samples. The library relied on the immunoSEQ multiplex PCR assay. The multiplex PCR relied on a mix of 60 forward primers for TCR Vbeta segments and 13 reverse primers for TCR Jbeta segments. Amplification of the CDR3 region of rearranged TCR beta genes was performed with a multiplex PCR assay on genomic DNA. Amplified TCR beta libraries were sequenced as 87-base-pair reads on the Illumina HiSeq System. The authors processed their data as follows. Across the 500 to 850 repertoires, a later analysis counted about 81 million unique TCR beta chains, some 11 million of which were shared by at least two donors. Raw reads were error-corrected and collapsed into unique sequences by a nearest-neighbor algorithm in which closely related sequences were merged to remove PCR and sequencing errors. Alignment of CDR3 sequences to IMGT reference sequences was used to assign V, D and J gene segments. Each retained sequence needed at least a six-nucleotide match to both a V gene segment and a J gene segment. A rearrangement was called productive if the CDR3 had no stop codons and remained in frame with V and J, and every other rearrangement was called non-productive. Following IMGT convention, CDR3 was defined as the stretch from the second conserved V-encoded cysteine to the conserved J-encoded phenylalanine. Sequences without an unambiguous match to a single V gene segment were excluded from the earlier analysis of 450 to 750 of the donors. In an earlier analysis of approximately 610 of the donors, V segments were called functional above 56.7% productive rearrangements and were called segregating when the between-donor standard deviation exceeded 5%. To diagnose cytomegalovirus status from the catalog of TCR beta chain sequences, a statistical classification framework was built. A later analysis assigned V and J genes by comparing TCR nucleotide sequences with IMGT/GENE-DB human TR gene sequences. The TCRdist pipeline was used in a later analysis to assign CDR3 sequences and most-parsimonious VDJ recombination scenarios. In a later analysis, every TCR beta chain was defined by the combination of its CDR3 amino acid sequence and its V-gene family, and reads without a unique V-gene family were dropped. A later analysis removed 450 to 600 highly shared, low-generation-probability nucleotide sequences to deal with suspected cross-contamination and a sequencing artifact. For each public chain, a later analysis derived a clonal expansion index from normalized ranks of inferred template counts within each repertoire. In a later analysis, generation probabilities were computed using a VDJ recombination model fitted to out-of-frame rearrangements, and the results were checked against IGoR. Hypergeometric tests were used in a later analysis to score TCR-TCR, TCR-HLA and TCR-CMV co-occurrence, with a repertoire-size bias correction applied to the TCR pairs. In a later analysis, false discovery rates were estimated by permuting HLA or CMV assignments 20 times. In a later analysis, co-occurring TCRs were grouped using DBSCAN, and TCRdist sequence similarity was added for clustering within HLA-allele-positive subsets. Repertoires with fewer than 30,000 or more than 120,000 public chains, plus five repertoires with anomalous nucleotide sharing, were excluded from co-occurrence clustering. Sourced from immuneACCESS, this table was stored by TCRdb with only in-frame sequences that have V and J called. A share of the clones is absent; for the studies checked, an unresolved V gene accounts for under half, and the remainder has no known explanation. That table gives V, J and clone size, and the DNA gave D and trimming. Recorded for this sample are more than 100,000 clones; roughly 89% of them occurred a single time. 4% to 6.5% of the sample lies in the top ten.

Sequencing used PBMCs. The V and J segments used are TRBV11-2 and TRBJ1-6; the D gene is perhaps TRBD1, on 5 matching bases. The origin of this receptor is a woman in her twenties or thirties in good health and CMV-seronegative. The CDR3 reads CASSYRPSGGNSPLHF. The sequence in DNA is TGTGCCAGCAGCTATCGGCCATCCGGGGGTAATTCACCCCTCCACTTT.